This record covers a single TCR beta chain. As yet, its antigen is unknown. The source of the sample is a study of brain metastases from non-small cell lung cancer. Clones were sequenced by immunoSEQ multiplex PCR, and TCRdb holds only the in-frame ones, with some missing. Of a few thousand clones listed, under 85% are singletons. Study-wide results and limits: Fewer infiltrating T cells were found in brain metastases than primaries.

The germline V gene encodes CDR1 MNHEY and CDR2 SMNVEV (reference sequence). Trimming took 8 bases from V and 1 from J; bases not matched to a gene: 7. The CDR3 has 15 amino acids. This rearrangement joins TRBV27 to TRBJ1-4, with 7 bases matching TRBD1. The sequence derives from a donor at least 40 years old with non-small cell lung cancer. The sequencing sample was made of primary lung tumor tissue. The CDR3: CASARGLGTNEKLFF. In nucleotides, the CDR3 is TGTGCCAGCGCGAGGGGGCTGGGAACTAATGAAAAACTGTTTTTT.